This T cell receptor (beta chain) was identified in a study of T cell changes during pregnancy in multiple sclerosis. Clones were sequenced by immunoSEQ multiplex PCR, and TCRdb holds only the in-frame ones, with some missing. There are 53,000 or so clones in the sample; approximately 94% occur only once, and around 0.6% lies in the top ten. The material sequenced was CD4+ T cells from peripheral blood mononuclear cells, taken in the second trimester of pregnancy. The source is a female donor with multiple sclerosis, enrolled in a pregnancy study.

CDR3 in amino acids: CASSPTGGRRLDGYTF. Here the CDR3 DNA reads TGTGCCAGCAGCCCTACTGGGGGCAGGCGGCTCGATGGCTACACCTTC. V is TRBV7-3 and J is TRBJ1-2; maybe TRBD1 (6 bases). The germline V and J ends were trimmed by 5 bases and 6 bases, with 22 bases remaining between them. Per the germline V gene, CDR1 is SGHTA and CDR2 is FQGTGA. The CDR3 covers 16 residues.